This T cell receptor (beta chain) was retrieved from a study of blood T cell repertoires in COVID-19. Participants had their cohort set by participant-reported clinical history. The CDR3 has 13 residues. The V gene's germline CDR1 is LNHDA and CDR2 SQIVND (reference sequence). V dropped 1 base and J dropped 2 bases, with 6 bases sitting between them. Profiled with immunoSEQ multiplex PCR; TCRdb holds only in-frame clones, not every one. This table holds around 500,000 clones, 85% to 90% found once. This sequence was found in a woman in her 40s who had recovered from COVID-19. The chain couples TRBV19 to TRBJ2-7; no firm D call. The sample was PBMCs or T cells enriched from blood (not recorded which). Here the CDR3 DNA reads TGTGCCAGTAGTATAGGGGCAGCCTACGAGCAGTACTTC. Translated: CASSIGAAYEQYF.